Below, one T cell receptor (beta chain) is given with its context. No antigen is known for it. The sample belongs to a study of shared clonotypes between healthy human individuals. Whole-study context: Each donor had three CD4 naive, three CD4 memory, two CD8 naive and one CD8 memory plate.

Here immunoSEQ multiplex PCR was the method, and the copy in TCRdb shows in-frame clones only, minus some. The sample carries around 1.6 million clones, roughly 98% recorded once. The donor population consisted of healthy HIV-negative adults with no recent acute infections or vaccinations. The CDR3 is made up of 13 amino acids. Germline CDR1 reads GTSNPN; CDR2 reads SVGIG (reference sequence). Trimming removed 4 bases at V and 4 bases at J, with 12 bases between. Study-wide findings and caveats: Only blood was sampled, and tissue TCR repertoires likely differ from blood ones.

The sample taken for sequencing was naive CD4+ T cells sorted from blood. Described subset: CD45RA+ positively selected. The genes are TRBV30 and TRBJ2-3, with D maybe TRBD1 (6 bases). The source is a man between 25 and 39 years old in good health. CDR3 coding DNA: TGTGCCTGGACTTCAGGGGCTGCAGATACGCAGTATTTT. As protein: CAWTSGAADTQYF.